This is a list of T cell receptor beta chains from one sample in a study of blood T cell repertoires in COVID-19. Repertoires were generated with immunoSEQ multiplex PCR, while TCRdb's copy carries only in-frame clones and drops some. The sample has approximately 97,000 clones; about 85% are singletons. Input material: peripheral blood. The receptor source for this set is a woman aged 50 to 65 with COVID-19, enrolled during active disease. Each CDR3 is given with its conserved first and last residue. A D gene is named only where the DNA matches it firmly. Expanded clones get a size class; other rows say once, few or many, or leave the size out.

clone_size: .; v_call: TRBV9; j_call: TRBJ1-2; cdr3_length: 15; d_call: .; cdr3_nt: TGTGCCAGCAGCGTAGAAGGCGCAGGGAATTTCGGCTACACCTTC; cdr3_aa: CASSVEGAGNFGYTF
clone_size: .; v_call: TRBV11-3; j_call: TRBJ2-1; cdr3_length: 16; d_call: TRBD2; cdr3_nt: TGTGCCAGCAGCTTAGATCTAGCGGGGGGACACAATGAGCAGTTCTTC; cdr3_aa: CASSLDLAGGHNEQFF
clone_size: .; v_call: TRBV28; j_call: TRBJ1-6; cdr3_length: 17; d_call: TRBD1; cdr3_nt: TGTGCCAGCAGTTTAGGTCCAGGGGGCTCCTATAATTCACCCCTCCACTTT; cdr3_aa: CASSLGPGGSYNSPLHF
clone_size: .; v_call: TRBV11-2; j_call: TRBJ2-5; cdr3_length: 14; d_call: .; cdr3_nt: TGTGCCAGCAGCCCCCAGTGGGGGCCAGAGACCCAGTACTTC; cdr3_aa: CASSPQWGPETQYF
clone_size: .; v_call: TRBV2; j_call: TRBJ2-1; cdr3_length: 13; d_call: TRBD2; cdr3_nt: TGTGCCAGCAGGGGGACTACCAACAATGAGCAGTTCTTC; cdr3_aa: CASRGTTNNEQFF
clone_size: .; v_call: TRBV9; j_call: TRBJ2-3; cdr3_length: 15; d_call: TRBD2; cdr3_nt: TGTGCCAGCAGCGTAGTGGGGGGGGTAACAGATACGCAGTATTTT; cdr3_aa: CASSVVGGVTDTQYF
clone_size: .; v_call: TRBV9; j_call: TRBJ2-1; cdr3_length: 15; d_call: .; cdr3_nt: TGTGCCAGCAGCGTAGTGGCAGGGGCCTACAATGAGCAGTTCTTC; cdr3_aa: CASSVVAGAYNEQFF
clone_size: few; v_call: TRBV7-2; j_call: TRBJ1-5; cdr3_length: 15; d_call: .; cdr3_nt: TGTGCCAGCAGCCTCCAGGGTGGGAGCAATCAGCCCCAGCATTTT; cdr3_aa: CASSLQGGSNQPQHF
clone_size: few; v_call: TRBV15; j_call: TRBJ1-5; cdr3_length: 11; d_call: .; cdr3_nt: TGTGCCACCGGCATAGCTCAGCCCCAGCATTTT; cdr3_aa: CATGIAQPQHF
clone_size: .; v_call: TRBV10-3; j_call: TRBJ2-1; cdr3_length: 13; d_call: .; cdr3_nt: TGTGCCATCAGTGAGTCGAGGGTAAATGAGCAGTTCTTC; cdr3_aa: CAISESRVNEQFF
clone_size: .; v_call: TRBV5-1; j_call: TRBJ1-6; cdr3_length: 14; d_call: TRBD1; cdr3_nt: TGCGCCAGCCAACCGGGACAGGGGGATTCACCCCTCCACTTT; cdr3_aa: CASQPGQGDSPLHF
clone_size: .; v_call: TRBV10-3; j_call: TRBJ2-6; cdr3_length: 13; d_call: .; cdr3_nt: TGTGCCATCAGCGGCTCTGGGGCCAACGTCCTGACTTTC; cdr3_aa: CAISGSGANVLTF
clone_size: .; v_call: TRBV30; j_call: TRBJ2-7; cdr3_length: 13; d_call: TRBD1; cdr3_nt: TGTGCCTGGAGTAACAGGGGGCTAGCCGAGCAGTACTTC; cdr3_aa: CAWSNRGLAEQYF
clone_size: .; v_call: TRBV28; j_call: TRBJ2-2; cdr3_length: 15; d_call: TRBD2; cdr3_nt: TGTGCCAGCAGTCCAGACCTAGCGGCCCCCGGGGAGCTGTTTTTT; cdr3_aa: CASSPDLAAPGELFF
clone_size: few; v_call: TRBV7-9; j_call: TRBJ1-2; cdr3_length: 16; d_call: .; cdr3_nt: TGTGCCAGCAGCGAAGGGTTTGGGTCTGCAGGGTTGAGCTACACCTTC; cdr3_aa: CASSEGFGSAGLSYTF
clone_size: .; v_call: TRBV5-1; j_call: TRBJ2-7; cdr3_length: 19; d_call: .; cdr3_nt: TGCGCCAGCAGCCCCCTTGGCGGGGGCCCATGGAGAGTCTACTACGAGCAGTACTTC; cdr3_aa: CASSPLGGGPWRVYYEQYF
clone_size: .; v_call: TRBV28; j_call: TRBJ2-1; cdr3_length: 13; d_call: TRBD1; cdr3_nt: TGTGCCAGCAGGAACACAGGGGAGAATGAGCAGTTCTTC; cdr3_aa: CASRNTGENEQFF
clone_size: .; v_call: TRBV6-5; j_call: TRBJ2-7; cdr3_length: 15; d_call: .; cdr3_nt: TGTGCCAGCAGAGCAAACCGGGACATATCCTACGAGCAGTACTTC; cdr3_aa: CASRANRDISYEQYF
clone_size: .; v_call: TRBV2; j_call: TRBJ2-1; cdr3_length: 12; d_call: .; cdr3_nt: TGTGCCAGCAGTCCTGGGTCGGGGGGCCAGTTCTTC; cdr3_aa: CASSPGSGGQFF
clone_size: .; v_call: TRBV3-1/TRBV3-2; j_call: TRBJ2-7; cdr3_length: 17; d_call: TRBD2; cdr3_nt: TGTGCCAGCAGCGCTACCGGGACTAGCGGGGGCCACTACGAGCAGTACTTC; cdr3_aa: CASSATGTSGGHYEQYF
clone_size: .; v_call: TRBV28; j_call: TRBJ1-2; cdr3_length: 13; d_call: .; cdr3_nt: TGTGCCAGCAGTTTGAACAGGGTCTGGGGCTACACCTTC; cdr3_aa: CASSLNRVWGYTF
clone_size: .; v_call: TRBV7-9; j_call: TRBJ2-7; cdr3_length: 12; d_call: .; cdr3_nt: TGTGCCAGCAGCTTACAGGCCTACGAGCAGTACTTC; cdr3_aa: CASSLQAYEQYF
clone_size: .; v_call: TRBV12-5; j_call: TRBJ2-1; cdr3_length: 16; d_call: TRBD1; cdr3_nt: TGTGCTAGTGGTTTGACTCAACAGGGGGCGGGGAATGAGCAGTTCTTC; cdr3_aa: CASGLTQQGAGNEQFF